Following are 14 T cell receptor beta chains from one sample sequenced in a study of T-cell memory formation after mild COVID-19. Each CDR3 protein is one row after TCRdb ran MiXCR on the 5' RACE reads. Of 250,000 to 300,000 distinct CDR3 sequences listed, about 17% are singletons. Material: PBMCs or a T cell subset sorted from them (not recorded which). The receptors were gathered from a man aged 18 to 30 who had mild COVID-19 (a few samples of this study predate the infection). Cell type and time point are not known.

This clonotype occurred a few times. V is TRBV5-1 and J is TRBJ2-7, with 12 bases lining up with TRBD1. Germline loops: CDR1 SGHRS, CDR2 YFSETQ. This CDR3 comprises 14 residues. V was clipped by 6 bases and J by 5 bases; unmatched bases: 6. CDR3 DNA sequence: TGCGCCAGCAACTGGGACAGGGGGCTGGACGAGCAGTACGTC. This gives the protein CASNWDRGLDEQYV.

This clonotype was observed a handful of times. The rearrangement uses TRBV7-6 and TRBJ2-1; 11 nucleotides align to TRBD2. The CDR3 runs to 15 residues. Germline trimming cut 5 bases from V and 4 bases from J; bases unmatched to any gene: 4. In germline, CDR1 is SGHVS, CDR2 FNYEAQ. CDR3 loop: CASSTWTSGYNEQFF. As DNA, the CDR3 is TGTGCCAGCAGCACTTGGACTAGCGGGTACAATGAGCAGTTCTTC.

This clonotype came up a few times. The rearrangement links TRBV5-1 to TRBJ1-2; unclear D gene. The length of the CDR3 is 15 residues. Trimming pared 0 bases from V and 1 base from J, leaving 10 bases between. Germline CDR1 reads SGHRS; CDR2 reads YFSETQ. CDR3 nucleotides: TGCGCCAGCAGCTTGGATACGGCCAGTAACTATGGCTACACCTTC. Amino acid sequence: CASSLDTASNYGYTF.

This clonotype was counted only a few times. V gene TRBV3-1 combines with J gene TRBJ1-2, with D possibly matching TRBD1 (6 bases). This CDR3 is 15 amino acids long. Germline V gene data show CDR1 as LGHDT and CDR2 as YNNKEL (reference sequence). The ends were cut back, 4 bases at V and 7 bases at J, with 19 bases in the middle. The CDR3 DNA reads TGTGCCAGCAGCCTACAGGGTGGTGGTTCTTTTGGCTACACCTTC. Translation: CASSLQGGGSFGYTF.

J is TRBJ1-1 and V is TRBV4-3; 7 bases agree with TRBD1. The trim removed 0 bases at V and 5 bases at J, leaving 6 bases unmatched. This CDR3 has 15 amino acids. The germline gives CDR1 LGHNA, CDR2 YSLEER. The CDR3 coding sequence is TGCGCCAGCAGCCAAGAGTTCAGGGGGGGAACTGAAGCTTTCTTT. Its protein product is CASSQEFRGGTEAFF.

This clonotype showed up many times. This chain links TRBV7-8 with TRBJ2-1; D may be TRBD2 (6 bases). The germline gives CDR1 SGHVS, CDR2 FQNEAQ. This CDR3 contains 16 residues. With 1 base removed from V and 0 bases from J, the gap between germline ends came to 10 bases. As DNA, the CDR3 is TGTGCCAGCAGCTTAGGGGGGAGGAGCTCCTACAATGAGCAGTTCTTC. Translation: CASSLGGRSSYNEQFF.

This clonotype was seen only a few times. The chain links TRBV6-5 to TRBJ1-1; no clear D gene. Germline V lookup: CDR1 MNHEY, CDR2 SVGAGI. Deletions cut 1 base from V and 1 base from J, with 7 bases between. The CDR3 length is 14 residues. CDR3: CASSYFGENTEAFF. In DNA, the CDR3 is TGTGCCAGCAGTTACTTTGGGGAGAACACTGAAGCTTTCTTT.

This chain uses TRBV7-9 with TRBJ2-7; D is unclear. The V gene's germline CDR1 is SEHNR and CDR2 FQNEAQ (reference sequence). The V end lost 3 bases, the J end lost 5 bases, and 11 bases lay between the germline ends. This CDR3 has 13 amino acids. The CDR3 protein is CASSFGPENEQYF. The CDR3 nucleotides read TGTGCCAGCAGCTTTGGCCCTGAGAACGAGCAGTACTTC.

This clonotype was picked up a small number of times. This chain links TRBV14 with TRBJ2-1; D is ambiguous. Germline assignment: CDR1 SGHDN and CDR2 FVKESK. V was cut by 3 bases and J by 2 bases, with 11 bases left in between. There are 15 residues in the CDR3. The CDR3 region has the DNA TGTGCCAGCAGCCACATGGACGAGACCTACAATGAGCAGTTCTTC. Translating it yields CASSHMDETYNEQFF.

The table lists this clonotype with a few counts. J is TRBJ1-2 and V is TRBV7-9; possibly TRBD1 for D (5 bases). This CDR3 is built from 17 residues. The germline V gene encodes CDR1 SEHNR and CDR2 FQNEAQ (reference sequence). Trimming removed 1 base at V and 4 bases at J, with 19 bases between. The CDR3 DNA sequence: TGTGCCAGCAGCTTAGAAACGTGGCAGGGTATGAGCTATGGCTACACCTTC. Amino acids: CASSLETWQGMSYGYTF.

V and J are TRBV2 and TRBJ2-7, with D possibly being TRBD1 (6 bases). CDR3 length equals 12 residues. Germline CDR1 and CDR2: SNHLY and FYNNEI. V was pared by 7 bases and J by 3 bases, with 10 bases between. The CDR3 protein is CASKGHRYEQYV. CDR3 coding DNA: TGTGCCAGCAAGGGACACCGCTACGAGCAGTACGTC.

The table lists this clonotype with a few counts. The rearrangement joins TRBV6-5 to TRBJ2-3; TRBD2 might be the D (5 bases). The V end lost 3 bases, the J end lost 4 bases, and 17 bases lay between the germline ends. The V gene's germline CDR1 is MNHEY and CDR2 SVGAGI. The CDR3 has 16 amino acids. The CDR3 DNA sequence: TGTGCCAGCAGTTATGCCGGGGTGGGGAGAGCAGATACGCAGTATTTT. Translating it yields CASSYAGVGRADTQYF.

This clonotype was seen only a few times. The gene calls are TRBV28 and TRBJ2-3; D perhaps matches TRBD2 (6 bases). Trimming removed 5 bases at V and 4 bases at J, with 16 bases between. The CDR3 is made up of 15 amino acids. The germline gives CDR1 MDHEN, CDR2 SYDVKM. This chain's CDR3 is CASSDTSFLADTQYF. CDR3 in DNA: TGTGCCAGCAGTGATACTAGCTTCCTCGCAGATACGCAGTATTTT.

V is TRBV7-9 and J is TRBJ1-4, with a possible D match to TRBD1 (5 bases). CDR1 and CDR2 (germline): SEHNR, FQNEAQ (reference sequence). Between the trimmed V and J ends, which lost 6 bases and 5 bases, there was a span of 13 bases. The CDR3 has 14 amino acids. In DNA, the CDR3 is TGTGCCAGCAGGACGGGACCGCACAATGAAAAACTGTTTTTT. This sequence encodes CASRTGPHNEKLFF.